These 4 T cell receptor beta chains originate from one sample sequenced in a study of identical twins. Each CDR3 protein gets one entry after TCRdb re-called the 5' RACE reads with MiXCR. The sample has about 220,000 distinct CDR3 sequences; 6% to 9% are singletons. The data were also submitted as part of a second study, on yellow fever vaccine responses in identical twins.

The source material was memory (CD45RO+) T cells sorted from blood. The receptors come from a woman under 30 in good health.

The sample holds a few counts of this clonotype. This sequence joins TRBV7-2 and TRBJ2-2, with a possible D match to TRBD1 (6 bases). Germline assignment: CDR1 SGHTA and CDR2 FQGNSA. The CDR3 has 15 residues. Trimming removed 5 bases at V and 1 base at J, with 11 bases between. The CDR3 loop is CASSLRGQNTGELFF. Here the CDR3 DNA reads TGTGCCAGCAGCCTCAGGGGCCAGAACACCGGGGAGCTGTTTTTT.

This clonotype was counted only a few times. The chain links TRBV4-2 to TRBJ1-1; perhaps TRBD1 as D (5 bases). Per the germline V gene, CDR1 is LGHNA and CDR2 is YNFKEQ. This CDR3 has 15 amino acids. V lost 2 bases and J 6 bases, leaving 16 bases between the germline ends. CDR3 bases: TGTGCCAGCAGCCAAATTGCTTCGGGGGTCGCTGAAGCTTTCTTT. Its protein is CASSQIASGVAEAFF.

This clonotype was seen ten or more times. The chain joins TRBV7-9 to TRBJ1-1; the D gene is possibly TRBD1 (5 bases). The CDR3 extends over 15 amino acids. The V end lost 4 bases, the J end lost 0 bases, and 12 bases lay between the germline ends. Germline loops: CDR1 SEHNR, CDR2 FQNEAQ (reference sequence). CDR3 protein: CASSSGGVMNTEAFF. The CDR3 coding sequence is TGTGCCAGCAGCTCGGGGGGGGTCATGAACACTGAAGCTTTCTTT. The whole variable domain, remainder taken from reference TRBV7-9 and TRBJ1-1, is DTGVSQNPRHKITKRGQNVTFRCDPISEHNRLYWYRQTLGQGPEFLTYFQNEAQLEKSRLLSDRFSAERPKGSFSTLEIQRTEQGDSAMYLCASSSGGVMNTEAFFGQGTRLTVV.

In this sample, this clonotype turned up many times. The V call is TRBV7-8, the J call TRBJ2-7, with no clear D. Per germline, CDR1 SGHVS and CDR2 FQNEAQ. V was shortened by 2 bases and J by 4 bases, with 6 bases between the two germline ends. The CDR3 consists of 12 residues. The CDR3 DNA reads TGTGCCAGCAGCTTAATAGGGTACGAGCAGTACTTC. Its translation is CASSLIGYEQYF. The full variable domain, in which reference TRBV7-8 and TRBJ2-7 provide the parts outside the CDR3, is GAGVSQSPRYKVAKRGQDVALRCDPISGHVSLFWYQQALGQGPEFLTYFQNEAQLDKSGLPSDRFFAERPEGSVSTLKIQRTQQEDSAVYLCASSLIGYEQYFGPGTRLTVT.